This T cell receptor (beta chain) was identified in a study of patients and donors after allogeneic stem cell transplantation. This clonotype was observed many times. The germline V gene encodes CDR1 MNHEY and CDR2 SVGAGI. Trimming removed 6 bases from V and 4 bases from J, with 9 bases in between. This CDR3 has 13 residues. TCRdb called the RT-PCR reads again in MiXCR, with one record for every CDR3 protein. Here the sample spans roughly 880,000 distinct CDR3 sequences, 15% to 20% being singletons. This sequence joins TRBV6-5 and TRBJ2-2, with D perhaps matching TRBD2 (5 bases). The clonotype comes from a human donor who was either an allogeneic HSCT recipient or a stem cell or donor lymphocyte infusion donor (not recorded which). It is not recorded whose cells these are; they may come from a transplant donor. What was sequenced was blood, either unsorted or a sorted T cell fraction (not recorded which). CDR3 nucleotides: TGTGCCAGCAGCTCCAGCGGCACCGGGGAGCTGTTTTTT. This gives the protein CASSSSGTGELFF.